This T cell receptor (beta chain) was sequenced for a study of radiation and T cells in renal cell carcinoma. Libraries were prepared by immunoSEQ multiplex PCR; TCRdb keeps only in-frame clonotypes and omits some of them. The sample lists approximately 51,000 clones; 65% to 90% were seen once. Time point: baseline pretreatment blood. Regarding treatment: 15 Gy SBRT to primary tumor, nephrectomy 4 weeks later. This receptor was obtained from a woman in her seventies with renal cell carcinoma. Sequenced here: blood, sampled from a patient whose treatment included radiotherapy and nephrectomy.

This CDR3 is CASSLDFPGELFF. The CDR3 coding sequence is TGTGCCAGCAGCTTAGATTTCCCCGGGGAGCTGTTTTTT. The chain recombines TRBV7-8 with TRBJ2-2; D is undetermined. Germline V gene data show CDR1 as SGHVS and CDR2 as FQNEAQ. This CDR3 region has 13 residues. V was cut by 1 base and J by 6 bases, with 6 bases left in between.